This TCR beta chain was documented in a study of blood T cells in healthy people across ages. It was with a sample-barcoded 5' primer and a J-beta primer mix that a second PCR of about 6 to 12 cycles was run. TCRdb re-called the 5' RACE reads with MiXCR, one entry per CDR3 protein. This table has roughly 1.5 million distinct CDR3 sequences, 35% to 45% appearing once. In its sample, this clonotype was seen many times. Germline V gene sequence: CDR1 SGDLS, CDR2 YYNGEE. Trimming left V 0 bases short and J 4 bases short, with 7 bases between. The CDR3 contains 13 residues. Specimen: blood. This TCR derives from a woman aged 18 to 35 in good health. The V and J genes are TRBV9 and TRBJ1-2, with D possibly matching TRBD1 (6 bases). The CDR3, as DNA: TGTGCCAGCAGCGTAGGAGGGGGCTATGGCTACACCTTC. Amino acids: CASSVGGGYGYTF.